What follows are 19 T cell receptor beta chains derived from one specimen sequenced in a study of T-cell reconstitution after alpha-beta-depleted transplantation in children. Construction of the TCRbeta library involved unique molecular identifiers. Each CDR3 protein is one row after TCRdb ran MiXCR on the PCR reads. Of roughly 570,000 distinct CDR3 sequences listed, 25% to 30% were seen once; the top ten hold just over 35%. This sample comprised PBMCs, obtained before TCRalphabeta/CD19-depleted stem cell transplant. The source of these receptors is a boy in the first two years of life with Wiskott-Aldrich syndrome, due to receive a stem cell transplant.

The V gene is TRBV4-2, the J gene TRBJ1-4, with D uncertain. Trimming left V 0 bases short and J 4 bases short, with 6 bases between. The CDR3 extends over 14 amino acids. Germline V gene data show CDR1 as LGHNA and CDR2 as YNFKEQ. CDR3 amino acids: CASSQDGSNEKLFF. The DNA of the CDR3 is TGTGCCAGCAGCCAAGACGGTAGTAATGAAAAACTGTTTTTT.

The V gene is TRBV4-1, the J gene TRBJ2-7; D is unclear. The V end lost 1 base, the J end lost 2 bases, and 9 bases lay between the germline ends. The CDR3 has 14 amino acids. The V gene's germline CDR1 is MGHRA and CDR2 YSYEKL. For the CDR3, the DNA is TGCGCCAGCAGCCAAGTATCCCGGACCTACGAGCAGTACTTC. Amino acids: CASSQVSRTYEQYF.

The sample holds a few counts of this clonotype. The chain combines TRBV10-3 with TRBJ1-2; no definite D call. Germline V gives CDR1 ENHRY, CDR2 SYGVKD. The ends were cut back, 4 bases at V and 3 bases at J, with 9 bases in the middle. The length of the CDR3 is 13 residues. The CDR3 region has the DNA TGTGCCATCAGTGTAGCGGGGTACTATGGCTACACCTTC. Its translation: CAISVAGYYGYTF.

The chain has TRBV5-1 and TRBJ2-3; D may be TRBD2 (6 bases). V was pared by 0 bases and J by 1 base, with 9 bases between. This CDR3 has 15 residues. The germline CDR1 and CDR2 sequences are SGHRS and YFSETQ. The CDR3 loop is CASSLADYRTDTQYF. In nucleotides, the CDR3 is TGCGCCAGCAGCTTGGCGGACTACCGCACAGATACGCAGTATTTT.

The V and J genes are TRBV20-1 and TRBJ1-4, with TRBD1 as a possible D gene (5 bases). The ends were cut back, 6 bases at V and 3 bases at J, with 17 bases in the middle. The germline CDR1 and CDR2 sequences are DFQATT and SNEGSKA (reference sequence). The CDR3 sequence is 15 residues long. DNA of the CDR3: TGCAGTGCGGGGGAGGCAGGGCCGGCTAATGAAAAACTGTTTTTT. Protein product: CSAGEAGPANEKLFF.

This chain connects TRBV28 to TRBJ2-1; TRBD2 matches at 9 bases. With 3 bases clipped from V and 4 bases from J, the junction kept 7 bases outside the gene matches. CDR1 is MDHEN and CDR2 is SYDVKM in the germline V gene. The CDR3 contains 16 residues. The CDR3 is CASSFRREGRYNEQFF. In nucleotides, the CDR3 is TGTGCCAGCAGTTTTCGGCGGGAGGGCCGATACAATGAGCAGTTCTTC.

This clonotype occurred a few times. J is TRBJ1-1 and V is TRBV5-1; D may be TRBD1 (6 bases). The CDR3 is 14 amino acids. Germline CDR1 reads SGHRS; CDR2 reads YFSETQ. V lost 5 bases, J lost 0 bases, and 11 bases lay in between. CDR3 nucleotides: TGCGCCAGCAGATTCCAGGGGTTGAACACTGAAGCTTTCTTT. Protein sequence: CASRFQGLNTEAFF.

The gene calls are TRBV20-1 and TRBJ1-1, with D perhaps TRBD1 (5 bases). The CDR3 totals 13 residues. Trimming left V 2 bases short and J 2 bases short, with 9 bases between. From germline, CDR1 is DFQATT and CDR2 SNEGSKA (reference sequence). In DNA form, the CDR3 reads TGCAGTGCTAGATGGGGCAGTAACACTGAAGCTTTCTTT. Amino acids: CSARWGSNTEAFF.

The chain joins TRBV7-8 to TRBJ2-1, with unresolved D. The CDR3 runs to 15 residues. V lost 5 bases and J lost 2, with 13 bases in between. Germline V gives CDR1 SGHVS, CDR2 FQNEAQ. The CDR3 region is CASSPQYHPYNEQFF. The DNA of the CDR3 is TGTGCCAGCAGCCCGCAGTATCACCCCTACAATGAGCAGTTCTTC. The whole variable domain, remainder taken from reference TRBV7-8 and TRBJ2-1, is GAGVSQSPRYKVAKRGQDVALRCDPISGHVSLFWYQQALGQGPEFLTYFQNEAQLDKSGLPSDRFFAERPEGSVSTLKIQRTQQEDSAVYLCASSPQYHPYNEQFFGPGTRLTVL.

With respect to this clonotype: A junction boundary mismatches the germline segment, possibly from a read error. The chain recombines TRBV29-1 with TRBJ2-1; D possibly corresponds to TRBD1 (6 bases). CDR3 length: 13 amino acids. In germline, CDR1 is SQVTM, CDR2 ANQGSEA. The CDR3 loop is CSAAQGPGTSSHF. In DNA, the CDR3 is TGCAGCGCCGCGCAGGGCCCCGGGACAAGCTCGCACTTC.

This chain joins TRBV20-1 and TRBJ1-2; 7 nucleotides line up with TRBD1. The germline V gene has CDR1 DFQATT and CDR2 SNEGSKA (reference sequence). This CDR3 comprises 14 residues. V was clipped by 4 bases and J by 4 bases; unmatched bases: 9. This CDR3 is CSAIWDRVRYGYTF. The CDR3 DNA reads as TGCAGTGCTATTTGGGACAGAGTCCGCTATGGCTACACCTTC.

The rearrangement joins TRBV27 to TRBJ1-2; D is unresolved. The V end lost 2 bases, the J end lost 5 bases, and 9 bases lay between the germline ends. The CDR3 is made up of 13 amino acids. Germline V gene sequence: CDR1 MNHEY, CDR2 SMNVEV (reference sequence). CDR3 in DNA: TGTGCCAGCAGTTTAACCCAGTCGTATGGCTACACCTTC. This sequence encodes CASSLTQSYGYTF.

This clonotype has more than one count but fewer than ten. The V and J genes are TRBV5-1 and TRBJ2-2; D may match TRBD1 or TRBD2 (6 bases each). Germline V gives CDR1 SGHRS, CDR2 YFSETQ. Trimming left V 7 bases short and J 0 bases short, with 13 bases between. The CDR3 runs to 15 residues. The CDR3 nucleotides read TGCGCCAGCGCAGGCGGGGACACGAACACCGGGGAGCTGTTTTTT. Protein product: CASAGGDTNTGELFF.

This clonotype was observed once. CDR3 coding DNA: TGTGCCAGCAGCTTATTAGTAAGCATCATTGAGCAGTTCTTC. This gives the protein CASSLLVSIIEQFF. The V call is TRBV7-2, the J call TRBJ2-1; D not certain. The germline V gene encodes CDR1 SGHTA and CDR2 FQGNSA. V lost 2 bases and J lost 9, with 14 bases in between. The CDR3 has 14 amino acids.

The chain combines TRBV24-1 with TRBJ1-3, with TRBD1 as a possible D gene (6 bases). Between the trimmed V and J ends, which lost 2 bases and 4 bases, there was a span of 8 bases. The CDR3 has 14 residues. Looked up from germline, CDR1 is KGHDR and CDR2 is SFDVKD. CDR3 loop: CATSDSDRGNTIYF. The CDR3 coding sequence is TGTGCCACCAGTGATTCGGACAGAGGAAACACCATATATTTT.

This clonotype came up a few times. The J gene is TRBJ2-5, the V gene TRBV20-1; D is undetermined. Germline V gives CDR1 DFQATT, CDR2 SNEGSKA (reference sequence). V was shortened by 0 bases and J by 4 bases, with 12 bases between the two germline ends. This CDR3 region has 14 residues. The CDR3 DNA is TGCAGTGCTAGAGACGAGGATTTTCGAGAGACCCAGTACTTC. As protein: CSARDEDFRETQYF.

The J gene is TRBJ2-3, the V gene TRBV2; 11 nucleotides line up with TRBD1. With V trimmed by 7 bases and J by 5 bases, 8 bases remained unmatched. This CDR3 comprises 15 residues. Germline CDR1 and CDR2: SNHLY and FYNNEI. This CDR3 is CASNRRTGGEDTQYF. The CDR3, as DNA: TGTGCCAGCAACCGCAGGACAGGGGGCGAAGATACGCAGTATTTT.

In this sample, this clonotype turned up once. CDR3 in DNA: TGCGCCAGCAGCCAAGATATCGGGAGAAGGGGCGATACGCAGTATTTT. This gives the protein CASSQDIGRRGDTQYF. J is TRBJ2-3 and V is TRBV4-1; D is possibly TRBD2 (6 bases). The CDR3 totals 16 residues. V dropped 0 bases and J dropped 6 bases, with 16 bases sitting between them. Germline V gives CDR1 MGHRA, CDR2 YSYEKL.

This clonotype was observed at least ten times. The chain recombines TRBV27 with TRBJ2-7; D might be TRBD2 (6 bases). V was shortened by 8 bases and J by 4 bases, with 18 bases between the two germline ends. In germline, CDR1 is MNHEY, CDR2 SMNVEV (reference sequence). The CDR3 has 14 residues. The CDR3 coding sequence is TGTGCCAGCGGGGGGTCTCCAACTTCTTACGAGCAGTACTTC. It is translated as CASGGSPTSYEQYF.